This TCR beta chain originates from a study of T cell repertoires in cytomegalovirus infection. With respect to this clonotype: Its specificity is unknown.

TCRdb re-called the reads through MiXCR, storing one row per CDR3 protein. The sample lists 120,000 to 150,000 distinct CDR3 sequences, approximately 5.9% seen once, with 15% to 20% in the top ten. CDR1 LGHDT and CDR2 YNNKEL come from the germline V gene (reference sequence). Trimming took off 1 base at V and 3 bases at J, with 9 bases between the two ends. The CDR3 contains 14 residues. Study conclusions and caveats: Summed frequency of public TCR beta families distinguished CMV carriers with the relevant HLA. HLA-C-restricted TCR beta clonotypes specific for CMV led the ex vivo response.

The chain recombines TRBV3-1 with TRBJ1-1; D uncertain. This TCR derives from a human donor in good health (CMV status not recorded). Some clones in this sample may be carry-over from other donors' samples. Material for sequencing was PBMCs. CDR3: CASSQGSWDTEAFF. Here the CDR3 DNA reads TGTGCCAGCAGCCAAGGGTCTTGGGACACTGAAGCTTTCTTT.